The 26 T cell receptor beta chains below were found in one sample sequenced in a study of blood T cell repertoires in COVID-19. The repertoire was sequenced with immunoSEQ multiplex PCR; TCRdb's copy has only in-frame clones and lacks some. This table holds some 110,000 clones, about 80% found once. The sample was peripheral blood. The source of these receptors is a man between 65 and 85 years old with active or convalescent COVID-19.

The chain is built from TRBV7-6 and TRBJ1-4; D ambiguous. Trimming took 1 base from V and 0 from J, leaving 9 bases between them. Germline V gene lookup returns CDR1 SGHVS and CDR2 FNYEAQ. CDR3 length: 16 amino acids. CDR3 sequence (DNA): TGTGCCAGCAGCTTAGGTGGAGGGACAACTAATGAAAAACTGTTTTTT. Protein product: CASSLGGGTTNEKLFF.

This sequence joins TRBV18 and TRBJ1-1; D is undetermined. V lost 0 bases and J 0 bases, leaving 8 bases between the germline ends. The CDR3 spans 15 residues. The germline gives CDR1 KGHSH, CDR2 LQKENI. The CDR3 region has the DNA TGTGCCAGCTCACCACCCGCGAGCATGAACACTGAAGCTTTCTTT. Its translation: CASSPPASMNTEAFF. Variable domain in full (rest from reference TRBV18 and TRBJ1-1): NAGVMQNPRHLVRRRGQEARLRCSPMKGHSHVYWYRQLPEEGLKFMVYLQKENIIDESGMPKERFSAEFPKEGPSILRIQQVVRGDSAAYFCASSPPASMNTEAFFGQGTRLTVV.

The chain uses TRBV28 and TRBJ2-5, with a weak D call TRBD2 (6 bases). The CDR3 covers 15 residues. In germline, CDR1 is MDHEN, CDR2 SYDVKM. The V end lost 5 bases, the J end lost 1 base, and 14 bases lay between the germline ends. The DNA for the CDR3 is TGTGCCAGCAGTCCCGGAGGGCTGGGCCAAGAGACCCAGTACTTC. This encodes CASSPGGLGQETQYF. Together with reference TRBV28 and TRBJ2-5, the CDR3 gives the full variable domain: DVKVTQSSRYLVKRTGEKVFLECVQDMDHENMFWYRQDPGLGLRLIYFSYDVKMKEKGDIPEGYSVSREKKERFSLILESASTNQTSMYLCASSPGGLGQETQYFGPGTRLLVL.

V usage is TRBV21-1 and J usage is TRBJ1-6; the table names TRBD1, a call not compared with the DNA. TRBV21-1 has pseudogene status. This CDR3 spans 17 amino acids. The CDR3 spells CASSKEETGQYNSPLHF. The CDR3 DNA sequence: TGTGCCAGCAGCAAAGAGGAGACAGGGCAATATAATTCACCCCTCCACTTT.

V is TRBV4-2 and J is TRBJ1-5; 7 nucleotides match TRBD1. Per germline, CDR1 LGHNA and CDR2 YNFKEQ. The CDR3 runs to 17 residues. V was clipped by 1 base and J by 3 bases; unmatched bases: 9. The DNA for the CDR3 is TGTGCCAGCAGCCAAGCCCCCACAGGGGCGAACAATCAGCCCCAGCATTTT. Translated: CASSQAPTGANNQPQHF.

The chain carries TRBV9 and TRBJ2-7; 7 bases line up with TRBD2. The CDR3 consists of 14 residues. V gave up 2 bases and J gave up 0 bases; unmatched junction bases: 2. Germline CDR1 SGDLS, CDR2 YYNGEE. CDR3 residues: CASSVSGGSYEQYF. The CDR3 coding sequence is TGTGCCAGCAGCGTGTCGGGGGGCTCCTACGAGCAGTACTTC. Filled out from reference TRBV9 and TRBJ2-7, the complete variable domain reads DSGVTQTPKHLITATGQRVTLRCSPRSGDLSVYWYQQSLDQGLQFLIQYYNGEERAKGNILERFSAQQFPDLHSELNLSSLELGDSALYFCASSVSGGSYEQYFGPGTRLTVT.

The gene calls are TRBV29-1 and TRBJ1-6, with D tentatively TRBD1 (5 bases). The ends were cut back, 7 bases at V and 8 bases at J, with 15 bases in the middle. This CDR3 is 13 amino acids long. The germline V gene has CDR1 SQVTM and CDR2 ANQGSEA. CDR3 sequence (DNA): TGCAGCGCCAAGCGGGGCATGGATTCACCCCTCCACTTT. Encoded protein: CSAKRGMDSPLHF. Full variable domain (outside the CDR3, taken from reference TRBV29-1 and TRBJ1-6): SAVISQKPSRDICQRGTSLTIQCQVDSQVTMMFWYRQQPGQSLTLIATANQGSEATYESGFVIDKFPISRPNLTFSTLTVSNMSPEDSSIYLCSAKRGMDSPLHFGNGTRLTVT.

The V gene is TRBV7-9, the J gene TRBJ2-1; 11 bases are shared with TRBD2. Trimming took 5 bases from V and 7 from J; bases not matched to a gene: 7. Germline CDR1 SEHNR, CDR2 FQNEAQ (reference sequence). This CDR3 contains 15 residues. The CDR3 here is CASSPTSGRSNEQFF. CDR3 nucleotides: TGTGCCAGCAGCCCTACTAGCGGGAGATCGAATGAGCAGTTCTTC.

This clone was found once. This sequence joins TRBV21-1 and TRBJ1-6; the table assigns TRBD1, which was not confirmed against the DNA. TRBV21-1 is recorded as a pseudogene. The CDR3 spans 13 residues. As DNA, the CDR3 is TGTGCCAGCAGCAAACAGATAAATTCACCCCTCCACTTT. Protein: CASSKQINSPLHF.

This rearrangement joins TRBV2 to TRBJ1-6; 10 positions agree with TRBD1. Germline loops: CDR1 SNHLY, CDR2 FYNNEI. The CDR3 loop spans 17 amino acids. Trimming cost V 5 bases and J 0 bases; bases outside gene matches: 4. CDR3: CASSFDRGLSYNSPLHF. CDR3 bases: TGTGCCAGCAGTTTCGACAGGGGGCTCTCCTATAATTCACCCCTCCACTTT.

The genes are TRBV10-3 and TRBJ2-3; D might be TRBD2 (5 bases). This CDR3 is 12 amino acids long. V dropped 7 bases and J dropped 1 base, with 6 bases sitting between them. The germline V gene encodes CDR1 ENHRY and CDR2 SYGVKD. The CDR3 sequence is CAINSGTDTQYF. As DNA, the CDR3 is TGTGCCATCAATAGCGGCACAGATACGCAGTATTTT.

The chain recombines TRBV6-5 with TRBJ1-1; 8 positions agree with TRBD1. Germline CDR1 reads MNHEY; CDR2 reads SVGAGI. The trim removed 2 bases at V and 7 bases at J, leaving 6 bases unmatched. The CDR3 is made up of 14 amino acids. CDR3 sequence reads: CASSYRTGSDEAFF. The CDR3 DNA reads as TGTGCCAGCAGTTACCGGACAGGGTCAGATGAAGCTTTCTTT.

The V and J genes are TRBV2 and TRBJ2-3; the match to TRBD1 covers 7 bases. The CDR3 is made up of 12 amino acids. After removal of 5 bases from V and 11 bases from J, the junction contained 7 bases not matched to a gene. Germline V gene sequence: CDR1 SNHLY, CDR2 FYNNEI. The CDR3 DNA is TGTGCCAGCAGTTATGACAGGGAGAGGCAGTATTTT. Protein product: CASSYDRERQYF.

This chain connects TRBV5-1 to TRBJ1-2, with 7 bases lining up with TRBD1. This CDR3 contains 14 residues. Germline CDR1 is SGHRS and CDR2 is YFSETQ. The V gene end was trimmed by 4 bases and the J gene end by 5 bases; junction bases not matched to a gene: 8. Here the CDR3 DNA reads TGCGCCAGCAGCCGAGAGACAGGGCGATATGGCTACACCTTC. Translated: CASSRETGRYGYTF.

The chain is built from TRBV7-8 and TRBJ1-5; tentatively, D is TRBD1 (6 bases). The CDR3 sequence is 16 residues long. V dropped 1 base and J dropped 6 bases, with 16 bases sitting between them. CDR1 and CDR2 from the germline V gene are SGHVS and FQNEAQ. CDR3 coding DNA: TGTGCCAGCAGCTTAGGTACCGGGACATCGGCTCAGCCCCAGCATTTT. This sequence encodes CASSLGTGTSAQPQHF.

The chain links TRBV28 to TRBJ2-7, with 10 bases fitting TRBD2. This CDR3 has 18 residues. Germline loops: CDR1 MDHEN, CDR2 SYDVKM. With V trimmed by 3 bases and J by 0 bases, 11 bases remained unmatched. CDR3: CASSLELAGKRSSYEQYF. The CDR3 bases are TGTGCCAGCAGTTTGGAACTAGCGGGGAAAAGAAGCTCCTACGAGCAGTACTTC.

The chain couples TRBV29-1 to TRBJ2-2; 11 nucleotides align to TRBD2. The CDR3 has 14 residues. Germline loops: CDR1 SQVTM, CDR2 ANQGSEA. V lost 8 bases and J lost 3; bases outside the gene matches: 5. The CDR3 spells CSTLAGADTGELFF. The CDR3 nucleotides are TGCAGCACACTAGCGGGAGCGGACACCGGGGAGCTGTTTTTT.

The chain carries TRBV4-1 and TRBJ1-1; 9 nucleotides align to TRBD1. The J segment lost 4 bases and the V segment lost 5 bases, leaving 5 bases of the junction unmatched. The CDR3 has 14 amino acids. CDR1 is MGHRA and CDR2 is YSYEKL in the germline V gene. CDR3 sequence reads: CASSYRDRVTEAFF. The DNA for the CDR3 is TGCGCCAGCAGCTACCGGGACAGGGTCACTGAAGCTTTCTTT.

This chain joins TRBV7-9 and TRBJ2-1, with D possibly being TRBD1 (5 bases). Germline loops: CDR1 SEHNR, CDR2 FQNEAQ (reference sequence). CDR3 size: 16 residues. The V end was cut by 5 bases, the J end by 1 base, with 15 bases between. CDR3 amino acids: CASSTAGLRSYNEQFF. In DNA form, the CDR3 reads TGTGCCAGCAGCACAGCAGGGTTAAGGTCCTACAATGAGCAGTTCTTC.

The rearrangement uses TRBV5-6 and TRBJ1-2; 9 bases line up with TRBD1. Germline V gene data show CDR1 as SGHDT and CDR2 as YYEEEE. The CDR3 length is 15 residues. V dropped 1 base and J dropped 6; count of bases not matched to a gene: 7. This chain's CDR3 is CASSLSSGTGNGYTF. CDR3 coding DNA: TGTGCCAGCAGCTTGAGTTCCGGGACAGGGAATGGCTACACCTTC.

This chain links TRBV5-5 with TRBJ2-7, with 7 bases identical to TRBD2. After removal of 4 bases from V and 4 bases from J, the junction contained 11 bases not matched to a gene. The CDR3 covers 15 residues. CDR1 and CDR2 (germline): SGHKS, YYEKEE (reference sequence). CDR3 sequence: CASSARGVPLYEQYF. The DNA for the CDR3 is TGTGCCAGCAGCGCCCGGGGGGTACCACTTTACGAGCAGTACTTC.

The V call is TRBV19, the J call TRBJ2-1, with 12 nucleotides matching TRBD2. V lost 2 bases, J lost 5 bases, and 1 base stayed unmatched. Germline V gives CDR1 LNHDA, CDR2 SQIVND (reference sequence). This CDR3 comprises 15 residues. The CDR3 nucleotides read TGTGCCAGTAGTATACTAGCGGGGGGGGACAATGAGCAGTTCTTC. Translation: CASSILAGGDNEQFF. The complete variable domain, with remaining parts taken from reference TRBV19 and TRBJ2-1, reads DGGITQSPKYLFRKEGQNVTLSCEQNLNHDAMYWYRQDPGQGLRLIYYSQIVNDFQKGDIAEGYSVSREKKESFPLTVTSAQKNPTAFYLCASSILAGGDNEQFFGPGTRLTVL.

The rearrangement joins TRBV7-8 to TRBJ1-2; 7 positions match TRBD1. CDR1 SGHVS and CDR2 FQNEAQ come from the germline V gene. V shed 4 bases, J shed 2 bases, and the junction held 7 bases outside the gene matches. The CDR3 is 15 amino acids. As DNA, the CDR3 is TGTGCCAGCAGCTCGAGGGGGACAGTCAACTATGGCTACACCTTC. It is translated as CASSSRGTVNYGYTF.

With regard to this clone: This sample includes further DNA sequences coding for the same CDR3. This chain links TRBV5-1 with TRBJ1-4; TRBD1 matches at 7 bases. The germline V gene encodes CDR1 SGHRS and CDR2 YFSETQ. The V gene end was trimmed by 0 bases and the J gene end by 7 bases; junction bases not matched to a gene: 3. CDR3 length: 14 amino acids. The CDR3 loop is CASSLGQGTEKLFF. DNA of the CDR3: TGCGCCAGCAGCTTGGGACAGGGTACTGAAAAACTGTTTTTT.

The J gene is TRBJ1-1, the V gene TRBV4-3; the match to TRBD1 covers 9 bases. V trimming: 3 bases; J trimming: 1 base; junction bases outside the gene matches: 3. Germline CDR1 and CDR2: LGHNA and YSLEER. The CDR3 sequence is 15 residues long. CDR3 sequence reads: CASSQRTGENTEAFF. CDR3 nucleotide sequence: TGCGCCAGCAGCCAGAGGACAGGGGAGAACACTGAAGCTTTCTTT.

The chain carries TRBV10-3 and TRBJ2-7; 9 bases agree with TRBD2. Losses at the gene ends were 8 bases for V and 2 bases for J; bases not matched to a gene: 7. CDR3 length equals 14 residues. Germline CDR1 ENHRY, CDR2 SYGVKD. The CDR3 DNA reads as TGTGCCATCTCTCGGGCTAGCGGGACCTACGAGCAGTACTTC. Protein sequence: CAISRASGTYEQYF.